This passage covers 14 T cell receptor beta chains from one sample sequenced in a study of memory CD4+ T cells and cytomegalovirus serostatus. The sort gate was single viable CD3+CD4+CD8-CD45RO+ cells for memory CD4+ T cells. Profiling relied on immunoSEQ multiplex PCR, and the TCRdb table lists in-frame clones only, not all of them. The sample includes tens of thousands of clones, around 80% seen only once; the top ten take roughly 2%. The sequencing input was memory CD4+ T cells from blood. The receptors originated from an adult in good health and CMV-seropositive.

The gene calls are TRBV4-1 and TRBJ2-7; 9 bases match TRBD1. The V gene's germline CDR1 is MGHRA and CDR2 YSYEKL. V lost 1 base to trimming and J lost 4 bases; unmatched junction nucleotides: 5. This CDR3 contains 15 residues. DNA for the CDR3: TGCGCCAGCAGCCAAGCCCCGGGACAGGGATACGAGCAGTACTTC. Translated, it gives CASSQAPGQGYEQYF.

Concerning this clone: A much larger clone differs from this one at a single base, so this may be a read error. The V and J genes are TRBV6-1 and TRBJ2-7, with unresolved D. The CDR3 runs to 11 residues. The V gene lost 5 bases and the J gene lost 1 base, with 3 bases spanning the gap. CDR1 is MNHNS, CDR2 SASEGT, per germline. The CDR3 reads CASSRSYEQYF. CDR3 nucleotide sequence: TGTGCCAGCAGTCGGTCCTACGAGCAGTACTTC.

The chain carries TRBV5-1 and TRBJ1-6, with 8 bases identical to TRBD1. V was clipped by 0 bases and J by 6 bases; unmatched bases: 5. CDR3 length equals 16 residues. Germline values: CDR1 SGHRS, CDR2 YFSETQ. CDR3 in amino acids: CASSLGGQGPNSPLHF. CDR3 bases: TGCGCCAGCAGCTTGGGAGGACAGGGCCCTAATTCACCCCTCCACTTT.

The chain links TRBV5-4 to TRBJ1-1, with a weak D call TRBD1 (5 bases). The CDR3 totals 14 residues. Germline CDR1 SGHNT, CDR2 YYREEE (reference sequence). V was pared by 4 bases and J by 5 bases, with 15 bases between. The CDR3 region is CASSPDTRGTEAFF. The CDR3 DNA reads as TGTGCCAGCAGCCCGGACACCCGAGGGACTGAAGCTTTCTTT.

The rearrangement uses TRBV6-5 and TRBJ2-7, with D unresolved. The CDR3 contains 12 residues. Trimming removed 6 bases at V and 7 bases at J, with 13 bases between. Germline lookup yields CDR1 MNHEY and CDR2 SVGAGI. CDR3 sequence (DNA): TGTGCCAGCAGGAGCCAGACGTGGGAGCAGTACTTC. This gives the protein CASRSQTWEQYF.

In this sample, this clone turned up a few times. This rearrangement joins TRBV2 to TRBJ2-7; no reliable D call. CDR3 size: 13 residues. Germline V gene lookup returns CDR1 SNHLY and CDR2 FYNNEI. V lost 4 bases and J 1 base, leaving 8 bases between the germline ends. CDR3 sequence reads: CASSGAVSYEQYF. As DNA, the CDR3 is TGTGCCAGCAGTGGGGCTGTTTCCTACGAGCAGTACTTC.

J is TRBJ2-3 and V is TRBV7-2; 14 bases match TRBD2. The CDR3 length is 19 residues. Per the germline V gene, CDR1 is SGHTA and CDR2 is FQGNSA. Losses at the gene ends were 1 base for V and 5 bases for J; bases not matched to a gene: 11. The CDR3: CASSLGFRTSGGLVDTQYF. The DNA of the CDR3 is TGTGCCAGCAGCTTAGGGTTTCGGACTAGCGGGGGGTTAGTAGATACGCAGTATTTT.

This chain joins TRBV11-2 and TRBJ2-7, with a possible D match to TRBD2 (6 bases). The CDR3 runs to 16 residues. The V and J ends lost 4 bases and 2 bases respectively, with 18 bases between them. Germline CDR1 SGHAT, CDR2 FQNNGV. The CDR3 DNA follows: TGTGCCAGCAGCTCCTACACCGGGAGCCTCCCCTACGAGCAGTACTTC. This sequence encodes CASSSYTGSLPYEQYF.

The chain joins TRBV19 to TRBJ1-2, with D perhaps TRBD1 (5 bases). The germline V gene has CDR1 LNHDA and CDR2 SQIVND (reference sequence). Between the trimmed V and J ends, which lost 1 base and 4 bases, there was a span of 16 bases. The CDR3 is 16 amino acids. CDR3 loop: CASSIGGGGGSYGYTF. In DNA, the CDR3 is TGTGCCAGTAGTATAGGGGGCGGAGGAGGTTCCTATGGCTACACCTTC.

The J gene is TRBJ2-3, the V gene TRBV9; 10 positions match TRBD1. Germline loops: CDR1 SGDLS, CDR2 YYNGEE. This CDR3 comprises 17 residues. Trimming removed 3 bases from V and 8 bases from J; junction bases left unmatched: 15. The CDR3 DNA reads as TGTGCCAGCAGCGCTTCGACCGGGACAGGGGTAAGGGGTACGCAGTATTTT. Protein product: CASSASTGTGVRGTQYF.

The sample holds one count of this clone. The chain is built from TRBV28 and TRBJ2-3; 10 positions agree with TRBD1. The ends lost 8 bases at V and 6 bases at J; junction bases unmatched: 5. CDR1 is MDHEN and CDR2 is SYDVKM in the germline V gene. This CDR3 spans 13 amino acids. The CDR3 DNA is TGTGCCAGCCGGGACAGGGGATCGGATACGCAGTATTTT. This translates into CASRDRGSDTQYF. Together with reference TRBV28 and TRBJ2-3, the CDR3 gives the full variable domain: DVKVTQSSRYLVKRTGEKVFLECVQDMDHENMFWYRQDPGLGLRLIYFSYDVKMKEKGDIPEGYSVSREKKERFSLILESASTNQTSMYLCASRDRGSDTQYFGPGTRLTVL.

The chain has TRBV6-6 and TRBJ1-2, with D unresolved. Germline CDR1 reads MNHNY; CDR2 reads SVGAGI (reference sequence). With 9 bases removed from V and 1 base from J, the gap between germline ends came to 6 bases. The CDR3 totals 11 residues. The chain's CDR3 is CASNDNYGYTF. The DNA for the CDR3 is TGTGCCAGTAACGATAACTATGGCTACACCTTC.

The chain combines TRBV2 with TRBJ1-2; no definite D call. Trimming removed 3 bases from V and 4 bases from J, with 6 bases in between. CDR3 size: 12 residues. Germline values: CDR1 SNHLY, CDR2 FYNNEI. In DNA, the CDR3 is TGTGCCAGCAGTGATCTTCCCTATGGCTACACCTTC. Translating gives CASSDLPYGYTF.

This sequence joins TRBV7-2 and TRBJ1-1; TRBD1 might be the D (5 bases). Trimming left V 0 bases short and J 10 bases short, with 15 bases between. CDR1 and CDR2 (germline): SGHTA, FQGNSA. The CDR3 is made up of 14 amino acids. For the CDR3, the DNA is TGTGCCAGCAGCTTAGCGGGAAGGGGCCGTCGAGCTTTCTTT. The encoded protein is CASSLAGRGRRAFF.